Given below is one TCR beta chain in context. Its antigen is currently not known. Base qualities were left out, and no much larger clone turns up one base away. In total, 600 or so healthy bone marrow donors made up the cohort. Cohort members were all nominally healthy when sampled, although unrecorded immune exposures were likely present. The donor was CMV seropositive and was included in the group of 290 or so seropositive cohort members. A peripheral blood sample was collected from each donor, and TCR beta sequencing was performed on peripheral blood mononuclear cells. The Qiagen DNeasy Blood Extraction Kit was used to extract genomic DNA from the blood cell samples. V loses 6 bases of germline sequence and J loses 8 bases, and the interval between the two ends is 13 bases. Reading the germline V gene gives CDR1 SNHLY and CDR2 FYNNEI. Including the terminal cysteine and phenylalanine, the CDR3 comprises 12 residues. Only the CDR3 part of the read is kept: 36 bases, read in frame from the first base.

The data stem from a study of cytomegalovirus exposure and HLA in healthy donors (dated by TCRdb to about 2017). About the full investigation: According to an earlier analysis of 450 to 650 of the donors, about 179 million T cells yielded 117 million unique TCR beta sequences and approximately 300 Gb of sequence data. Donor age, sex, ethnicity and CMV serostatus were collected together with the repertoire data. The T cell repertoires of 550 to 850 subjects were profiled by immunosequencing and related to cytomegalovirus serostatus. An earlier analysis of several hundred of the donors used high-throughput TCR beta sequencing to judge whether each TCR beta V gene segment behaved as functional or pseudogenic. Besides the first cohort of some 670 subjects, a separate validation cohort made up of over a hundred different subjects was used. Class I and class II HLA loci were covered by the typing at four-digit resolution. The number of typed donors differed by locus: roughly 629-640 for A, B, C, DRB1 and DQB1; some 500 for DQA1; around 580 for DPA1; and around 490 for DPB1. In a later analysis, previously published TCR beta repertoires from hundreds of donors were re-analyzed and high-resolution HLA genotyping was added so that TCR occurrence patterns could be studied. All discovery cohort repertoires had been generated on a single sequencing platform. Among some 410 genotyped donors of the cohort, an average of about 240,000 unique TCR beta nucleotide sequences were sequenced per donor, roughly 20% of them non-productive. In the later analysis, no new phenotypic data were used to find candidate immune exposures; instead, reliance was placed on TCR beta sequences and their occurrence across donors. A few DR-DQ haplotypes were treated as single units for association and clustering because of strong linkage in the cohort. The study aimed to test whether signatures of past pathogen exposure could be identified by cataloging public T cell receptors. Approximately 300 gigabases of sequencing data and approximately 91 million unique TCR sequences made up an early release that covered approximately 620 HLA-typed donors. The genetic ancestry cluster associated with self-reported Caucasian donors included about 81% of the roughly 390 genotyped donors. To predict cytomegalovirus infection status, the study combined high-throughput TCR immunosequencing, statistical association of individual TCRs with disease status, and machine learning. In a later genetic analysis, genome-wide SNP genotypes for about 55% of the 666 donors were used, and that subset was treated as a discovery cohort.

Results the study describes overall, beyond this receptor: A total of roughly 160 TCR beta chains were listed by the study as associated with cytomegalovirus. According to a later analysis, TCR association rates differed among HLA loci, with DRB1 alleles showing the most associated TCRs and HLA-C alleles showing the fewest. Strong co-occurrence of HLA alleles, especially DR and DQ, made assigning TCR associations to individual alleles difficult. Cytomegalovirus status was reported to be diagnosed by the classifier with high specificity and sensitivity in both the original and validation cohorts. The sequencing pipeline was judged likely to have produced a cluster of highly shared sequence variants as a technical artifact. In a later analysis, some 18,000 TCR beta sequences were associated with specific HLA alleles at a false discovery rate of 0.05. CMV serostatus was the only immune exposure information available for the cohort. V-gene and J-gene trimming of TCR beta chains was associated with a missense DCLRE1C variant in a later genetic analysis, and the association was replicated in an independent cohort. In an earlier analysis of 587 of the donors, most TCR beta V segments appeared in productive rearrangements about 87% or about 30% of the time, broadly matching IMGT annotations. HLA typing was unavailable for some donors at each locus, so association tests used only the typed subset. This cohort had only TCR beta chains sequenced, and the lack of alpha or paired-chain data limited which features could be detected. The 87-base-pair reads could not distinguish some IMGT-functional V segments, including TRBV6-2 and TRBV6-3, so those segments were excluded. Around 16 rarely observed V segments, including chromosome 9 orphons, were excluded from the earlier analysis of almost 600 of the donors because counts were too low. Most TCR sequences were observed very rarely across donors, whereas some public TCRs were present in many individuals. In a later analysis, HLA-associated TCR beta chains were found to be more clonally expanded and to have lower generation probabilities than equally common non-associated chains. A further reported finding was that TCR beta sequences accurately predicted the HLA-A and HLA-B alleles for most subjects in the first cohort. Roughly uniform sequencing depth across donors was assumed in presence/absence analyses, although this assumption may not hold. In a later analysis, several top co-occurrence clusters were reported to appear linked to parvovirus B19, influenza, CMV and Epstein-Barr virus. In a later genetic analysis, fewer N-insertions in productive TCRs were reported among donors in an Asian-associated ancestry cluster than the roughly 640-donor mean. According to a later analysis, most CMV-associated TCR beta chains appeared to be HLA-restricted, and the HLA associations seemed to be driven largely by CMV exposure. The authors suggested that the approach could potentially be generalized to other disease states and immunological phenotypes. Linkage disequilibrium might explain the correlated functional status among segregating V segments, but an unknown experimental factor could not be ruled out. A few of the identified cytomegalovirus-associated TCR beta chains were confirmed in vitro to be specific for cytomegalovirus antigens.

The library was obtained by the immunoSEQ multiplex PCR assay. The multiplex PCR relied on a mix of 60 forward primers for TCR Vbeta segments and 13 reverse primers for TCR Jbeta segments. Amplification of the CDR3 region of rearranged TCR beta genes was performed with a multiplex PCR assay on genomic DNA. On the Illumina HiSeq System, the amplified TCR beta libraries were sequenced as 87-base-pair reads. The authors' pipeline ran thus. In a later analysis, some 80 million unique TCR beta chains were counted across the approximately 670 repertoires, and about 10 million of these chains were shared by at least two donors. Raw reads were error-corrected and collapsed into unique sequences with a nearest-neighbor algorithm that merged closely related sequences to remove PCR and sequencing errors. CDR3 sequences were aligned to IMGT reference sequences to assign V, D and J gene segments. For a sequence to be retained, a match of at least six nucleotides to both a V gene segment and a J gene segment was required. Rearrangements were called productive when the CDR3 lacked stop codons and stayed in frame with V and J; all others were non-productive. CDR3 was defined according to IMGT convention as the region running from the second conserved V-encoded cysteine to the conserved J-encoded phenylalanine. The earlier analysis of fewer than 700 of the donors excluded sequences that lacked an unambiguous match to a single V gene segment. In an earlier analysis of about 590 of the donors, a V segment was called functional when productive rearrangements were above 56.7%, and segregating when the standard deviation between donors exceeded 5%. A statistical classification framework was built to diagnose cytomegalovirus status from the catalog of TCR beta chain sequences. In a later analysis, V and J genes were assigned by comparing TCR nucleotide sequences against IMGT/GENE-DB human TR gene sequences. Using the TCRdist pipeline, a later analysis assigned CDR3 sequences along with most-parsimonious VDJ recombination scenarios. In a later analysis, each TCR beta chain was defined by its CDR3 amino acid sequence together with its V-gene family, and reads without a unique V-gene family were excluded. To address suspected cross-contamination and a sequencing artifact, a later analysis removed roughly 580 highly shared, low-generation-probability nucleotide sequences. For each public chain, a later analysis derived a clonal expansion index from normalized ranks of inferred template counts within each repertoire. A later analysis computed generation probabilities with a VDJ recombination model fitted to out-of-frame rearrangements, and checked the results against IGoR. In a later analysis, hypergeometric tests were used to score TCR-TCR, TCR-HLA and TCR-CMV co-occurrence, with a repertoire-size bias correction applied to TCR pairs. A later analysis estimated false discovery rates by permuting HLA or CMV assignments 20 times. In a later analysis, co-occurring TCRs were grouped with DBSCAN, and TCRdist sequence similarity was added when clustering was performed within HLA-allele-positive subsets. For co-occurrence clustering, repertoires with fewer than 30,000 or more than 120,000 public chains were excluded, along with five repertoires with anomalous nucleotide sharing. As stored in TCRdb, this immuneACCESS dataset retains in-frame rearrangements with V and J assigned. A fraction of the clones does not appear; measured against another copy, unresolved V genes explain less than half of the discrepancy, and the remainder lacks a known reason. V and J calls plus clone size are reproduced from that table; the DNA served to infer D and trimming. The sample table contains about 200,000 clones; only one count was recorded for just under 70% of them. The top ten clonotypes cover roughly 2.5% of the sample.

The sequenced sample consisted of PBMCs. This receptor chain uses TRBV2 and TRBJ1-2; a weak D assignment points to TRBD1 (5 bases agree). This receptor was taken from a man in his forties or fifties in good health and CMV-seropositive. The bases read TGTGCCAGCAGGCAGGGAAGTAGGGGCTACACCTTC. This codes for CASRQGSRGYTF.